This T cell receptor (beta chain) appears in the sequencing data of a study of T cells in Graves' hyperthyroidism and ophthalmopathy. For the study at large: Peripheral blood sampling occurred at initial diagnosis, before any treatment. Whole-study results and caveats: Among thyroid clonotypes expanded above 0.001, most also appeared in blood.

With 2 bases removed from V and 3 bases from J, the gap between germline ends came to 4 bases. Germline CDR1 MDHEN, CDR2 SYDVKM. This CDR3 is 13 amino acids long. This clonotype was counted ten times or more. Antigen: not known. Patients were excluded for uncontrolled infection, other autoimmune disease, pregnancy or lactation. Diagnoses were established using clinical symptoms, serum thyroxine and TRAb, thyroid ultrasound and orbital computed tomography. Amplified TCR beta CDR3 regions came from RNA transcripts. The TCR CDR3 was amplified in a first-round RT-PCR using the HTBI primer set. TCRdb redid the calling of the multiplex PCR reads with MiXCR, one entry per CDR3 protein. Of roughly 500,000 distinct CDR3 sequences listed, 24% are singletons.

This TCR was recovered from a woman aged 30 to 39 with Graves' ophthalmopathy. The rearrangement links TRBV28 to TRBJ2-2; D unclear. Input material: blood. The CDR3 sequence: CASSLQYTGELFF. The DNA of the CDR3 is TGTGCCAGCAGTTTACAATACACCGGGGAGCTGTTTTTT. Based on the CDR3 plus reference TRBV28 and TRBJ2-2, the full variable domain is DVKVTQSSRYLVKRTGEKVFLECVQDMDHENMFWYRQDPGLGLRLIYFSYDVKMKEKGDIPEGYSVSREKKERFSLILESASTNQTSMYLCASSLQYTGELFFGEGSRLTVL.